Listed here are 25 T cell receptor beta chains from one sample, sequenced in a study of CD8+CD57+ T cells in acquired aplastic anemia. The template for TCR beta VDJ and CDR3 sequence profiling was genomic DNA. One entry per CDR3 protein, called by TCRdb with MiXCR from the reads. The table has approximately 190,000 distinct CDR3 sequences, 55% to 70% seen once. Sequencing used sorted CD4+, CD8+, or CD8+CD57+ T cells (not recorded which) from PBMCs. These receptors all stem from a human donor with severe aplastic anemia or a healthy control (not recorded which).

The chain joins TRBV19 to TRBJ1-5; no clear D gene. The CDR3 has 14 residues. The germline V gene has CDR1 LNHDA and CDR2 SQIVND (reference sequence). V was cut by 3 bases and J by 4 bases, with 10 bases left in between. CDR3 protein: CASSIWRQNQPQHF. CDR3 in DNA: TGTGCCAGTAGTATTTGGAGGCAGAATCAGCCCCAGCATTTT.

In this sample, this clonotype turned up a few times. The rearrangement uses TRBV9 and TRBJ1-4, with a tentative D call TRBD1 (5 bases). This CDR3 contains 14 residues. V was trimmed by 1 base and J by 8 bases, leaving 12 bases between them. Germline values: CDR1 SGDLS, CDR2 YYNGEE. This CDR3 is CASSVNQGWEKLFF. CDR3 nucleotides: TGTGCCAGCAGCGTAAATCAGGGTTGGGAAAAACTGTTTTTT.

This sequence joins TRBV7-6 and TRBJ1-3; TRBD1 is a possible D gene (6 bases). Trimming took 5 bases from V and 3 from J, leaving 14 bases between them. The CDR3 is 15 residues long. The germline V gene encodes CDR1 SGHVS and CDR2 FNYEAQ. This CDR3 is CASSQQGRDGNTIYF. The DNA for the CDR3 is TGTGCCAGCAGCCAACAGGGTCGTGATGGAAACACCATATATTTT. Full variable domain (remainder filled in from reference TRBV7-6 and TRBJ1-3): GAGVSQSPRYKVTKRGQDVALRCDPISGHVSLYWYRQALGQGPEFLTYFNYEAQQDKSGLPNDRFSAERPEGSISTLTIQRTEQRDSAMYRCASSQQGRDGNTIYFGEGSWLTVV.

The J gene is TRBJ1-3, the V gene TRBV25-1, with D unclear. Trimming removed 1 base at V and 0 bases at J, with 7 bases between. Germline CDR1 and CDR2: MGHDK and SYGVNS. This CDR3 spans 15 amino acids. The CDR3 loop is CASSEFGISGNTIYF. As DNA, the CDR3 is TGTGCCAGCAGTGAATTTGGGATCTCTGGAAACACCATATATTTT.

This clonotype was observed a few times. V is TRBV11-1 and J is TRBJ2-6; 8 bases are a match to TRBD1. J was trimmed by 4 bases and V by 5 bases; bases with no gene match: 7. The length of the CDR3 is 16 residues. Germline CDR1 and CDR2: SGHAT and FQDESV (reference sequence). CDR3 coding DNA: TGTGCCAGCAGCCCAACAGGGGGGACAGGGGCCAACGTCCTGACTTTC. Protein: CASSPTGGTGANVLTF.

V is TRBV5-4 and J is TRBJ2-5; D might be TRBD2 (6 bases). Deletions cut 3 bases from V and 4 bases from J, with 13 bases between. CDR3 length equals 14 residues. Germline values: CDR1 SGHNT, CDR2 YYREEE (reference sequence). The CDR3 DNA sequence: TGTGCCAGCAGCTCGGGAGAGGTTGTAGAGACCCAGTACTTC. Protein sequence: CASSSGEVVETQYF.

This clonotype occurred many times. The chain is built from TRBV15 and TRBJ1-2; D gene uncertain. From germline, CDR1 is LNHNV and CDR2 YYDKDF (reference sequence). V was shortened by 7 bases and J by 2 bases, with 17 bases between the two germline ends. The CDR3 covers 15 residues. CDR3 in amino acids: CATTPGGDGNYGYTF. The CDR3 nucleotides read TGTGCCACCACCCCAGGCGGAGATGGGAACTATGGCTACACCTTC.

This chain uses TRBV24-1 with TRBJ2-3; 11 bases align to TRBD2. The V gene end was trimmed by 3 bases and the J gene end by 2 bases; junction bases not matched to a gene: 9. Per the germline V gene, CDR1 is KGHDR and CDR2 is SFDVKD. This CDR3 spans 18 amino acids. The CDR3 nucleotides are TGTGCCACCAGTGATCCCACGGGGACTAGCGGTGCCACAGATACGCAGTATTTT. This codes for CATSDPTGTSGATDTQYF.

The rearrangement joins TRBV10-2 to TRBJ1-1; D might be TRBD1 (5 bases). The V gene lost 2 bases and the J gene lost 4 bases, with 8 bases spanning the gap. The CDR3 loop spans 13 amino acids. Germline lookup yields CDR1 WSHSY and CDR2 SAAADI. In DNA form, the CDR3 reads TGCGCCAGCAGTGAGCCGGGGGGCACTGAAGCTTTCTTT. Its translation is CASSEPGGTEAFF.

CDR3 nucleotide sequence: TGTGCCAGCAGCTTAGTCCCAGGGGGGGACATTCAGTACTTC. Its protein product is CASSLVPGGDIQYF. The chain combines TRBV7-2 with TRBJ2-4; the D call may be TRBD1 or TRBD2 (7 bases each). From germline, CDR1 is SGHTA and CDR2 FQGNSA. V lost 1 base and J lost 8, with 12 bases in between. The CDR3 spans 14 residues.

This clonotype was found once. Sequence at one end of the junction differs from germline and may be a read error. The chain has TRBV10-1 and TRBJ2-2, with 7 bases lining up with TRBD1. Germline V gene data show CDR1 as WNHNN and CDR2 as SYGVQD (reference sequence). CDR3 size: 15 residues. Here the CDR3 DNA reads TGCGCCAGCAGGGCAGGACAGGAGAACACCGGGGAGCTGGTTTTT. Residues: CASRAGQENTGELVF.

This clonotype occurred many times. The chain carries TRBV27 and TRBJ2-5, with D unclear. The CDR3 extends over 13 amino acids. Germline values: CDR1 MNHEY, CDR2 SMNVEV (reference sequence). V was clipped by 2 bases and J by 2 bases, with 6 bases between them. The CDR3 loop is CASSLPGQETQYF. CDR3 DNA: TGTGCCAGCAGTTTACCCGGGCAAGAGACCCAGTACTTC.

The chain links TRBV7-8 to TRBJ2-7, with a tentative D call TRBD1 (5 bases). The ends were cut back, 6 bases at V and 1 base at J, with 19 bases in the middle. The CDR3 length is 16 residues. CDR1 is SGHVS, CDR2 FQNEAQ, per germline. The CDR3 spells CASSYQPGAVSYEQYF. CDR3 nucleotides: TGTGCCAGCAGTTACCAACCTGGGGCCGTTTCCTACGAGCAGTACTTC. The full variable domain, in which reference TRBV7-8 and TRBJ2-7 provide the parts outside the CDR3, is GAGVSQSPRYKVAKRGQDVALRCDPISGHVSLFWYQQALGQGPEFLTYFQNEAQLDKSGLPSDRFFAERPEGSVSTLKIQRTQQEDSAVYLCASSYQPGAVSYEQYFGPGTRLTVT.

The genes are TRBV20-1 and TRBJ2-5; D is unresolved. Trimming pared 3 bases from V and 1 base from J, leaving 9 bases between. The germline CDR1 and CDR2 sequences are DFQATT and SNEGSKA (reference sequence). The CDR3 extends over 13 amino acids. CDR3 sequence (DNA): TGCAGTGCTAGCGGCGGAGTCCAAGAGACCCAGTACTTC. As protein: CSASGGVQETQYF.

This clonotype turned up a few times. The rearrangement links TRBV27 to TRBJ1-1; D perhaps matches TRBD1 (5 bases). The germline gives CDR1 MNHEY, CDR2 SMNVEV (reference sequence). The CDR3 loop spans 15 amino acids. The V end was cut by 0 bases, the J end by 6 bases, with 14 bases between. This CDR3 reads CASSLSNEGFAEAFF. The DNA for the CDR3 is TGTGCCAGCAGTTTATCGAATGAGGGGTTCGCTGAAGCTTTCTTT.

This clonotype was found many times. J is TRBJ1-1 and V is TRBV19, with TRBD1 as a possible D gene (5 bases). There are 13 residues in the CDR3. Germline V gene sequence: CDR1 LNHDA, CDR2 SQIVND (reference sequence). Trimming pared 3 bases from V and 6 bases from J, leaving 11 bases between. The CDR3 is CASSIGGGAEAFF. The CDR3 region has the DNA TGTGCCAGTAGTATCGGGGGAGGCGCTGAAGCTTTCTTT.

The rearrangement joins TRBV2 to TRBJ2-2; 9 nucleotides agree with TRBD2. The CDR3 contains 14 residues. J lost 2 bases, V lost 6 bases, and 1 base had no gene match. Germline CDR1 is SNHLY and CDR2 is FYNNEI. The chain's CDR3 is CASRGTSNTGELFF. The CDR3 DNA reads as TGTGCCAGCAGGGGGACTAGCAACACCGGGGAGCTGTTTTTT.

This clonotype was counted ten times or more. The chain joins TRBV28 to TRBJ2-7, with 8 nucleotides matching TRBD1. The ends lost 6 bases at V and 4 bases at J; junction bases unmatched: 8. The germline CDR1 and CDR2 sequences are MDHEN and SYDVKM. This CDR3 comprises 14 residues. The CDR3 DNA is TGTGCCAGCAGCCTTACGGACAGGGTATACGAGCAGTACTTC. It yields the protein CASSLTDRVYEQYF.

Note on this clonotype: One end of the junction does not line up with germline, which may come from a read error. This sequence joins TRBV7-2 and TRBJ2-7, with 8 bases matching TRBD2. This CDR3 region has 15 residues. CDR1 is SGHTA and CDR2 is FQGNSA in the germline V gene. The CDR3 spells CASSLRGGGAYEQDF. CDR3 nucleotides: TGTGCCAGCAGTTTACGGGGGGGCGGTGCCTACGAGCAGGACTTC. Full variable domain (rest looked up from reference TRBV7-2 and TRBJ2-7): GAGVSQSPSNKVTEKGKDVELRCDPISGHTALYWYRQSLGQGLEFLIYFQGNSAPDKSGLPSDRFSAERTGGSVSTLTIQRTQQEDSAVYLCASSLRGGGAYEQDFGPGTRLTVT.

This clonotype has only one observation. Mismatch with germline at one junction end may stem from a read error. This chain uses TRBV24-1 with TRBJ1-5; the match to TRBD1 covers 7 bases. The CDR3 is made up of 15 amino acids. CDR1 and CDR2 from the germline V gene are KGHDR and SFDVKD. DNA of the CDR3: TGCGCCAGCAGCTTGTTGGGACAGCCAAATCAGCCCCAGCATTTT. Translated: CASSLLGQPNQPQHF.

The V gene is TRBV10-3, the J gene TRBJ1-1; the match to TRBD1 covers 7 bases. The CDR3 loop spans 13 amino acids. J was trimmed by 1 base and V by 8 bases; bases with no gene match: 4. Germline CDR1 is ENHRY and CDR2 is SYGVKD. The CDR3 DNA sequence: TGTGCCATCCGTCGACAGGGGAACACTGAAGCTTTCTTT. Its protein product is CAIRRQGNTEAFF.

This clonotype was seen just once. The chain is built from TRBV7-9 and TRBJ1-6; D gene ambiguous. This CDR3 is built from 13 residues. CDR1 and CDR2 from the germline V gene are SEHNR and FQNEAQ (reference sequence). V dropped 1 base and J dropped 10 bases, with 8 bases sitting between them. CDR3 sequence (DNA): TGTGCCAGCAGCTTAGACGGAGTCTCACCCCTCCACTTT. Translated: CASSLDGVSPLHF.

The V and J genes are TRBV7-2 and TRBJ2-5; D ambiguous. Deletions cut 5 bases from V and 9 bases from J, with 16 bases between. The CDR3 is 13 residues long. Germline V gene lookup returns CDR1 SGHTA and CDR2 FQGNSA. The CDR3 sequence is CASSQEGLEAQYF. The CDR3 coding sequence is TGTGCCAGCAGCCAAGAAGGTCTTGAGGCCCAGTACTTC. The whole variable domain, filled in from reference TRBV7-2 and TRBJ2-5, reads GAGVSQSPSNKVTEKGKDVELRCDPISGHTALYWYRQSLGQGLEFLIYFQGNSAPDKSGLPSDRFSAERTGGSVSTLTIQRTQQEDSAVYLCASSQEGLEAQYFGPGTRLLVL.

This clonotype showed up many times. The CDR3 is CARNNEGEEPEAFF. The CDR3 DNA sequence: TGTGCCAGGAACAACGAGGGCGAAGAACCTGAAGCTTTCTTT. The chain recombines TRBV7-2 with TRBJ1-1; D uncertain. The ends were cut back, 9 bases at V and 6 bases at J, with 20 bases in the middle. The length of the CDR3 is 14 residues. Germline CDR1 reads SGHTA; CDR2 reads FQGNSA.

In the case of this clonotype: At one of its ends the junction is not consistent with the germline gene, which may arise from a read error. DNA of the CDR3: TGTACCAGCAGTTTTCGGACTAGCGGGGGGTACGAGCAGTACTTC. Its translation: CTSSFRTSGGYEQYF. V is TRBV28 and J is TRBJ2-7; 14 bases are a match to TRBD2. The CDR3 has 15 residues. Germline CDR1 is MDHEN and CDR2 is SYDVKM.